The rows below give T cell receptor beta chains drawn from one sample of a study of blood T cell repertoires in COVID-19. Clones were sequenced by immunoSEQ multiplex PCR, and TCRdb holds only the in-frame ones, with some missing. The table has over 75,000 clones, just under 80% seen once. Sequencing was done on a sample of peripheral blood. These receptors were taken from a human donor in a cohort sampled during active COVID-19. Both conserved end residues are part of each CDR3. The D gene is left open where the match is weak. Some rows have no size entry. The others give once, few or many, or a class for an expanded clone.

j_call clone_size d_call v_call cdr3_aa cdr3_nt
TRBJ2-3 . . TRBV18 CASSLAGTSTDTQYF TGTGCCAGCTCCCTCGCAGGGACTAGCACAGATACGCAGTATTTT
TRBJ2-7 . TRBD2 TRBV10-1 CASSGGGSGRGAYEQYF TGCGCCAGCAGTGGAGGAGGTAGCGGGAGAGGGGCCTACGAGCAGTACTTC
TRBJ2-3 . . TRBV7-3 CASSTSIGDTQYF TGTGCCAGCAGCACCTCTATTGGAGATACGCAGTATTTT
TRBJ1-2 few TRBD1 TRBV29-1 CSVEEGQSNDYGYTF TGCAGCGTTGAAGAGGGACAGAGTAACGACTATGGCTACACCTTC
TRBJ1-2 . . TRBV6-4 CASSESGRAGLAGYTF TGTGCCAGCAGTGAGAGTGGTAGGGCAGGGTTAGCTGGCTACACCTTC
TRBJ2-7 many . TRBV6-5 CASSSDGTYEQYF TGTGCCAGCAGTTCGGACGGGACCTACGAGCAGTACTTC
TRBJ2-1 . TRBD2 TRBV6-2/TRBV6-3 CASSPWTSGRAHEQFF TGTGCCAGCAGCCCTTGGACTAGCGGGAGGGCCCATGAGCAGTTCTTC
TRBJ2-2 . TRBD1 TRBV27 CASSLGTGSGELFF TGTGCCAGCAGTTTAGGGACAGGCTCCGGGGAGCTGTTTTTT
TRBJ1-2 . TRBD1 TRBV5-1 CASSAQGAYGYTF TGCGCCAGCAGCGCACAGGGGGCCTATGGCTACACCTTC
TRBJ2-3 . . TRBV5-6 CASSLPAVPQYF TGTGCCAGCAGCTTACCTGCGGTGCCGCAGTATTTT
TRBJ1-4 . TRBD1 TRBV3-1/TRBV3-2 CASSPGTGGEKLFF TGTGCCAGCAGCCCGGGGACAGGGGGTGAAAAACTGTTTTTT
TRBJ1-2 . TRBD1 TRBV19 CASSMSGTGLGVYGYTF TGTGCCAGTAGTATGTCCGGGACAGGGTTGGGAGTCTATGGCTACACCTTC
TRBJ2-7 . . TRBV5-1 CASSSQGSGYTPSYEQYF TGCGCCAGCAGCTCCCAAGGCAGCGGATATACCCCCTCCTACGAGCAGTACTTC
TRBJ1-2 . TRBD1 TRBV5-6 CASSFGTVYGYTF TGTGCCAGCAGCTTCGGGACAGTCTATGGCTACACCTTC
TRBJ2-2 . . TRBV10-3 CAISDTGGELFF TGTGCCATCAGTGACACGGGCGGGGAGCTGTTTTTT
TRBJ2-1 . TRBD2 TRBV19 CASSRLANSGNEQFF TGTGCCAGTAGTAGACTAGCGAACAGTGGGAATGAGCAGTTCTTC
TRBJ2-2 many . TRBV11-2 CASSFTDKTTGELFF TGTGCCAGCAGCTTTACGGACAAAACCACCGGGGAGCTGTTTTTT
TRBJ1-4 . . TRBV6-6 CASSPRLNRGANEKLFF TGTGCCAGCAGTCCGCGCCTTAATCGTGGAGCTAATGAAAAACTGTTTTTT
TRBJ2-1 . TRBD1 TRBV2 CASSEEQGGRGEQFF TGTGCCAGCAGTGAGGAACAGGGGGGCCGGGGTGAGCAGTTCTTC
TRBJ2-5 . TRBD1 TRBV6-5 CASSYGQGWETQYF TGTGCCAGCAGCTACGGACAGGGCTGGGAGACCCAGTACTTC
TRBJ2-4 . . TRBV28 CASSLREGKNIQYF TGTGCCAGCAGTTTACGGGAAGGCAAAAACATTCAGTACTTC
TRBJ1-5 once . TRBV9 CASSTGMGSNQPQHF TGTGCCAGCAGCACGGGGATGGGGAGCAATCAGCCCCAGCATTTT